The present TCR beta chain was sequenced within a study of Ad26.COV2.S vaccination and SARS-CoV-2 variants. Broader study findings: Substantial response breadth was reportedly seen for spike-specific CD8+ and CD4+ T cells after vaccination.

TCRdb's table, derived via immunoSEQ multiplex PCR, lists solely in-frame clones and lacks some. The sample has a few hundred thousand clones, approximately 90% seen once. To note about this clone: Its antigen is undetermined.

Treatment given: about 20 received Ad26.COV2.S at low or high dose, single or two shots; several received placebo; per-sample allocation not given. Collection of the samples took place on day 63 after the first injection of vaccine or placebo. The trim removed 3 bases at V and 5 bases at J, leaving 5 bases unmatched. This CDR3 spans 14 amino acids. Germline V CDR1 and CDR2: SGDLS, YYNGEE. The input for sequencing was peripheral blood, taken in a trial of Ad26.COV2.S vaccine versus placebo. The chain has TRBV9 and TRBJ1-1, with 9 positions matching TRBD1. This clonotype was sampled from a person aged 18-60 years who received the Ad26.COV2.S COVID-19 vaccine or a placebo. The CDR3 loop is CASSAGTGFTEAFF. The CDR3 nucleotides are TGTGCCAGCAGCGCAGGGACAGGGTTTACTGAAGCTTTCTTT.